This T cell receptor beta chain originates from a study of cytomegalovirus exposure and HLA in healthy donors. Study-wide results and caveats: A prior analysis recorded that most TCR beta V segments were productive about 87% or about 30% of the time. CMV serostatus was the only recorded immune exposure for donors.

For this clone: Its antigen is not known.

This PCR relied on a set of 60 Vbeta primers and 13 Jbeta primers. TCRdb's copy holds only in-frame clones and misses some; the assay was immunoSEQ multiplex PCR. The data hold around 100,000 clones, with 74% observed a single time. The sequenced sample consisted of PBMCs. The clonotype originates from a man aged 50 or older in good health and CMV-seropositive.

The CDR3 nucleotides read TGTGCCAGCAGCTTTACCGGACAGGTCAACACCGGGGAGCTGTTTTTT. The encoded protein is CASSFTGQVNTGELFF. The rearrangement links TRBV11-2 to TRBJ2-2; 7 bases are shared with TRBD1. V lost 3 bases and J lost 2; bases outside the gene matches: 6. This CDR3 spans 16 amino acids. CDR1 and CDR2 (germline): SGHAT, FQNNGV.